A single sample is the source of the 18 T cell receptor beta chains below, sequenced in a study of cytomegalovirus exposure and HLA in healthy donors (dated by TCRdb to between 2016 and 2019). Receptors were amplified or captured by the immunoSEQ multiplex PCR assay. For the multiplex PCR, a mixture combining 60 forward primers for TCR Vbeta segments and 13 reverse primers for TCR Jbeta segments was used. The table was pulled from immuneACCESS by TCRdb, which kept in-frame rearrangements only. Such tables lose some clones; where checked, under half of the loss comes from unresolved V genes, and the rest has no known cause. The sample records 89,000 or so clones, 70% to 90% of which are singletons. In total, the top ten clones hold about 5.6% of the sample. The material sequenced was PBMCs. These receptors were collected from a woman aged 18 to 35 in good health and CMV-seropositive.

The rearrangement joins TRBV15 to TRBJ1-1; 9 bases align to TRBD1. Trimming at V came to 1 base and at J to 0 bases, leaving 9 bases not matched to a gene. The CDR3 has 18 residues. Germline V gives CDR1 LNHNV, CDR2 YYDKDF (reference sequence). Written as DNA, the CDR3 is TGTGCCACCAGCAGAGCAGGGGAGACAGGGGGTATGAACACTGAAGCTTTCTTT. It translates to CATSRAGETGGMNTEAFF.

This clone was seen more than once but under ten times. The chain joins TRBV7-9 to TRBJ2-1; 10 bases map to TRBD2. The germline V gene has CDR1 SEHNR and CDR2 FQNEAQ (reference sequence). The CDR3 is made up of 16 amino acids. Trimming at V came to 5 bases and at J to 0 bases, leaving 4 bases not matched to a gene. The CDR3 sequence: CASSIRLAGSYNEQFF. For the CDR3, the DNA is TGTGCCAGCAGCATCAGACTAGCGGGCTCCTACAATGAGCAGTTCTTC.

The chain links TRBV7-8 to TRBJ1-2; D not certain. V dropped 1 base and J dropped 7 bases, with 19 bases sitting between them. Germline CDR1 is SGHVS and CDR2 is FQNEAQ. CDR3 length: 16 residues. CDR3 sequence (DNA): TGTGCCAGCAGCTTAGATCCCGGGGAAGGTTCCTCTGGCTACACCTTC. The encoded protein is CASSLDPGEGSSGYTF.

The CDR3 nucleotides are TGTGCCAGCAGCTTGGACAGGTTCTCCTACGAGCAGTACTTC. This gives the protein CASSLDRFSYEQYF. The chain employs TRBV7-8 and TRBJ2-7; 7 bases align to TRBD1. The germline CDR1 and CDR2 sequences are SGHVS and FQNEAQ. V trimming: 3 bases; J trimming: 0 bases; junction bases outside the gene matches: 2. CDR3 length equals 14 residues.

CDR3: CASTAGFSYEQYF. As DNA, the CDR3 is TGTGCCAGCACGGCGGGATTCTCCTACGAGCAGTACTTC. This chain uses TRBV28 with TRBJ2-7, with D maybe TRBD2 (6 bases). Germline CDR1 and CDR2: MDHEN and SYDVKM. The CDR3 consists of 13 residues. Trimming shortened V by 7 bases and J by 0 bases, and 10 bases separated the two germline ends.

V is TRBV29-1 and J is TRBJ2-5; D may be TRBD2 (7 bases). V lost 7 bases and J 0 bases, leaving 18 bases between the germline ends. The CDR3 sequence is 15 residues long. CDR1 and CDR2 from the germline V gene are SQVTM and ANQGSEA. CDR3 bases: TGCAGCGCCCGTCGAGGGGGGGGGAACCAAGAGACCCAGTACTTC. It is translated as CSARRGGGNQETQYF.

V and J are TRBV5-1 and TRBJ2-7; D gene uncertain. CDR1 and CDR2 from the germline V gene are SGHRS and YFSETQ. The CDR3 runs 16 residues. The V and J ends lost 4 bases and 1 base respectively, with 18 bases between them. The CDR3 DNA is TGCGCCAGCAGCCCCCTAGACGGAGACCCTTCCTACGAGCAGTACTTC. Translation gives CASSPLDGDPSYEQYF.

V and J are TRBV19 and TRBJ1-1; 8 nucleotides match TRBD1. CDR1 is LNHDA, CDR2 SQIVND, per germline (reference sequence). The CDR3 has 14 amino acids. J lost 6 bases, V lost 4 bases, and 7 bases had no gene match. CDR3 sequence: CASSRFGQGPEAFF. The CDR3 coding sequence is TGTGCCAGTAGTAGATTTGGACAGGGCCCTGAAGCTTTCTTT.

This clone appeared a single time. The chain employs TRBV30 and TRBJ1-5, with unresolved D. This CDR3 has 14 residues. V gave up 1 base and J gave up 8 bases, with 15 bases separating them. CDR1 GTSNPN and CDR2 SVGIG come from the germline V gene (reference sequence). CDR3 DNA: TGTGCCTGGAGTGGGCCCCAGTGCCTGAAGCCCCAGCATTTT. It yields the protein CAWSGPQCLKPQHF.

This clone was detected a few times. The V call is TRBV29-1, the J call TRBJ1-1, with a weak D call TRBD1 (5 bases). CDR3 length: 14 residues. V was trimmed by 3 bases and J by 1 base, leaving 12 bases between them. CDR1 and CDR2 (germline): SQVTM, ANQGSEA. CDR3 sequence: CSVDLTVRNTEAFF. The CDR3 DNA follows: TGCAGCGTTGACCTGACAGTGAGGAACACTGAAGCTTTCTTT.

This clone came up once. The chain carries TRBV30 and TRBJ1-5; 7 bases map to TRBD1. Trimming cost V 1 base and J 2 bases; bases outside gene matches: 8. CDR1 and CDR2 (germline): GTSNPN, SVGIG (reference sequence). CDR3 size: 16 residues. CDR3 in amino acids: CAWSGSGDRGNQPQHF. CDR3 in DNA: TGTGCCTGGAGTGGATCTGGCGACAGGGGCAATCAGCCCCAGCATTTT.

This rearrangement joins TRBV27 to TRBJ2-1; 15 bases map to TRBD2. The V gene end was trimmed by 5 bases and the J gene end by 8 bases; junction bases not matched to a gene: 7. The CDR3 has 16 residues. The germline V gene has CDR1 MNHEY and CDR2 SMNVEV (reference sequence). The CDR3 bases are TGTGCCAGCAGTCCTGGGACTAGCGGGAGGTCGGATGAGCAGTTCTTC. It encodes CASSPGTSGRSDEQFF.

V and J are TRBV25-1 and TRBJ2-5, with 9 bases aligning to TRBD2. With V trimmed by 4 bases and J by 4 bases, 7 bases remained unmatched. The CDR3 runs to 15 residues. Germline V gene sequence: CDR1 MGHDK, CDR2 SYGVNS. The CDR3 is CASSGPGGGGETQYF. The CDR3 DNA reads as TGTGCCAGCAGTGGACCGGGCGGGGGGGGAGAGACCCAGTACTTC.

The chain recombines TRBV29-1 with TRBJ2-5, with a weak D call TRBD2 (6 bases). The CDR3 is made up of 13 amino acids. From germline, CDR1 is SQVTM and CDR2 ANQGSEA. V was pared by 1 base and J by 5 bases, with 11 bases between. The CDR3 coding sequence is TGCAGCGTTGAAGGCGGGGCCCGGGAGACCCAGTACTTC. Its translation: CSVEGGARETQYF.

The rearrangement uses TRBV29-1 and TRBJ2-3; D ambiguous. Looked up from germline, CDR1 is SQVTM and CDR2 is ANQGSEA. CDR3 length: 19 amino acids. Trimming pared 1 base from V and 0 bases from J, leaving 23 bases between. CDR3 nucleotide sequence: TGCAGCGTTGAAGGTCCGATCGAGCCACCCGTATTTAGCACAGATACGCAGTATTTT. It is translated as CSVEGPIEPPVFSTDTQYF.

This chain uses TRBV6-1 with TRBJ2-1, with 7 bases that match TRBD1. Germline V gene data show CDR1 as MNHNS and CDR2 as SASEGT. The CDR3 has 15 residues. V lost 6 bases to trimming and J lost 3 bases; unmatched junction nucleotides: 8. Here the CDR3 reads CASRLQGSIYNEQFF. The CDR3 DNA is TGTGCCAGCAGGTTACAGGGGAGTATCTACAATGAGCAGTTCTTC.

This chain joins TRBV7-9 and TRBJ2-4; 7 bases match TRBD1. The CDR3 consists of 16 residues. The ends lost 5 bases at V and 0 bases at J; junction bases unmatched: 7. In germline, CDR1 is SEHNR, CDR2 FQNEAQ (reference sequence). CDR3 region: CASSPGQAVAKNIQYF. The DNA of the CDR3 is TGTGCCAGCAGCCCCGGACAGGCCGTAGCCAAAAACATTCAGTACTTC.

This clone was counted only a few times. V is TRBV5-6 and J is TRBJ2-3; 7 bases are a match to TRBD2. Germline CDR1 reads SGHDT; CDR2 reads YYEEEE. The CDR3 totals 15 residues. J lost 1 base, V lost 0 bases, and 2 bases had no gene match. DNA for the CDR3: TGTGCCAGCAGCTTGGGGGGGAGGGGCACAGATACGCAGTATTTT. Protein sequence: CASSLGGRGTDTQYF.